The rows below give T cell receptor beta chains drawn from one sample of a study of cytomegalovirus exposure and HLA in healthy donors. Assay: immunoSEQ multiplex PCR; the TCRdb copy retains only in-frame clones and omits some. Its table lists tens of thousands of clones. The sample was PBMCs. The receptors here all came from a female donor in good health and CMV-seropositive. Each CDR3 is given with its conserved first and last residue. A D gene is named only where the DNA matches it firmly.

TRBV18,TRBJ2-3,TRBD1,TGTGCCAGCGCACCAAGGGGACAGGGGGCAACAGATACGCAGTATTTT,CASAPRGQGATDTQYF
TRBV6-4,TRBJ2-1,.,TGTGCCAGCATCGCAGGGGACAATGAGCAGTTCTTC,CASIAGDNEQFF
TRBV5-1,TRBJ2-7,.,TGCGCCAGCAGCTCTATATTAGATTCGGGCGAGCAGTACTTC,CASSSILDSGEQYF
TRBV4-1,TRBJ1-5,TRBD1,TGCGCCAGCAGCCAGATGACAGGGGCGGCCAATCAGCCCCAGCATTTT,CASSQMTGAANQPQHF
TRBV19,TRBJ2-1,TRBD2,TGTGCCAGTAGGGGGACTAGCCCCGGGAGCTCCGACAATGAGCAGTTCTTC,CASRGTSPGSSDNEQFF
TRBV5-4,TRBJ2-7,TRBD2,TGTGCCAGCAGCGCGCGGACTAGCGGGATATACGAGCAGTACTTC,CASSARTSGIYEQYF
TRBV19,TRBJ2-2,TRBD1,TGTGCCAGTAGTAGACAGGGGGCGAACACCGGGGAGCTGTTTTTT,CASSRQGANTGELFF
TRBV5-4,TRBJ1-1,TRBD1,TGTGCCAGCAGCCCGAAGACAGGGGGTCTCACTGAAGCTTTCTTT,CASSPKTGGLTEAFF
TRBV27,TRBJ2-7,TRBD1,TGTGCCAGCAGTTCCACAGGGGGCGCAGCCTACGAGCAGTACTTC,CASSSTGGAAYEQYF
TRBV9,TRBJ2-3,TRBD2,TGTGCCAGCAGCGCTAGCGGGGGTTGGGCAGATACGCAGTATTTT,CASSASGGWADTQYF
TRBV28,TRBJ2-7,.,TGTGCCAGCAGACAGTCCAGGTCCTACGAGCAGTACTTC,CASRQSRSYEQYF
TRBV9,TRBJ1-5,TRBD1,TGTGCCAGCAGCTCCGGGACAGATCAGCCCCAGCATTTT,CASSSGTDQPQHF
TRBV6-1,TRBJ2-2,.,TGTGCCAGCAGCAGACACGCTGGGGAGCTGTTTTTT,CASSRHAGELFF
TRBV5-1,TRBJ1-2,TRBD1,TGCGCCAGCAGCTTGGGACAGGGGGCGTATGGCTACACCTTC,CASSLGQGAYGYTF
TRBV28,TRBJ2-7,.,TGTGCCAGCAAGGGGGGGACACTCCCTTACGAGCAGTACTTC,CASKGGTLPYEQYF
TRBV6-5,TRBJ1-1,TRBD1,TGTGCCAGCAGTTACGTAGGGACAGGGAGCACTGAAGCTTTCTTT,CASSYVGTGSTEAFF
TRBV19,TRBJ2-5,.,TGTGCCAGTAGTATGGGCCCAGTAGGGAGAGAGACCCAGTACTTC,CASSMGPVGRETQYF
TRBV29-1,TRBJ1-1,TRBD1,TGCAGCGGCACTCAGGGGGGTATCACTGAAGCTTTCTTT,CSGTQGGITEAFF
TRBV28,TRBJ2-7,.,TGTGCCAGCAGACTCGAAAGCTTAAACTACGAGCAGTACTTC,CASRLESLNYEQYF
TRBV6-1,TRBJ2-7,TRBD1,TGTGCCAGCGTAGGACAGGGCTACGAGCAGTACTTC,CASVGQGYEQYF
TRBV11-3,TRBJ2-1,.,TGTGCCAGCAGCTCCACCCGACACCGCAAAATAGACGGTGAGCAGTTCTTC,CASSSTRHRKIDGEQFF
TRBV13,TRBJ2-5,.,TGTGCCAGCAGCTCTGGGTCAACGGGAGAGACCCAGTACTTC,CASSSGSTGETQYF
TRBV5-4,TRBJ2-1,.,TGTGCCAGCAGCGCCGGGACAAACCTGCGGAATGAGCAGTTCTTC,CASSAGTNLRNEQFF
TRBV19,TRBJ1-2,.,TGTGCCAGTAGTTTTCCGTCGGAGGACTATGGCTACACCTTC,CASSFPSEDYGYTF
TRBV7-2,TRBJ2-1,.,TGTGCCAGCAGACAAGGACAGTGGGAGCTGGATGAGCAGTTCTTC,CASRQGQWELDEQFF
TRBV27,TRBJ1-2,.,TGTGCCAGCAGGTCAGGGGACGGTTCCTATGGCTACACCTTC,CASRSGDGSYGYTF
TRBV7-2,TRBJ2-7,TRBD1,TGTGCCAGCAGCTTAGTCGGTACAGGGGGAGCCTACGAGCAGTACTTC,CASSLVGTGGAYEQYF
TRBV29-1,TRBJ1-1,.,TGCAGCGTCAACAAGAACACTGAAGCTTTCTTT,CSVNKNTEAFF
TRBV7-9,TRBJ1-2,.,TGTGCCAGCAGCCATCCCACGGGGAGGGCCCTATCCTATGGCTACACCTTC,CASSHPTGRALSYGYTF
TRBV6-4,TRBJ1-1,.,TGTGCCAGCAGTGGGGGGGGAGATACCGGGAACAAGGTGAACACTGAAGCTTTCTTT,CASSGGGDTGNKVNTEAFF